The 9 T cell receptor beta chains in this list originate from one sample, sequenced in a study of OX40 agonist ivuxolimab in advanced cancers. The library was built by means of the immunoSEQ multiplex PCR assay. This is the immuneACCESS table as TCRdb keeps it, with only in-frame sequences that have V and J called. A part of the clones is gone; compared with another copy, unresolved V genes explain less than half, and the rest is unexplained. Recorded for this sample are 90,000 or so clones; roughly 87% of them occurred a single time. The ten largest make up approximately 0.35% of the sample. Material: CD4+ or CD8+ T cells sorted from blood, obtained in a trial of the OX40 agonist ivuxolimab. The origin of the receptors is an adult with an advanced solid tumor such as melanoma, head and neck, liver or kidney cancer.

The chain couples TRBV10-3 to TRBJ1-1; D not resolved. Trimming cost V 10 bases and J 1 base, with 7 bases left between them. This CDR3 comprises 11 residues. Germline assignment: CDR1 ENHRY and CDR2 SYGVKD. CDR3 amino acids: CATQTNTEAFF. The CDR3 nucleotides are TGTGCCACCCAAACGAACACTGAAGCTTTCTTT.

The V call is TRBV7-8, the J call TRBJ1-2; D gene uncertain. Deletions cut 1 base from V and 4 bases from J, with 13 bases between. The V gene's germline CDR1 is SGHVS and CDR2 FQNEAQ. CDR3 length: 15 amino acids. CDR3 sequence: CASSLGGRGSYGYTF. Written as DNA, the CDR3 is TGTGCCAGCAGCTTAGGAGGGCGGGGTAGCTATGGCTACACCTTC.

V and J are TRBV13 and TRBJ1-1, with D hard to call. This CDR3 comprises 13 residues. Germline CDR1 and CDR2: PRHDT and FYEKMQ (reference sequence). V lost 2 bases to trimming and J lost 4 bases, with 8 bases between them. As DNA, the CDR3 is TGTGCCAGCAGCTTAATAGGGAGCACTGAAGCTTTCTTT. This gives the protein CASSLIGSTEAFF.

This rearrangement joins TRBV7-2 to TRBJ2-5; D possibly corresponds to TRBD1 (6 bases). CDR1 is SGHTA and CDR2 is FQGNSA in the germline V gene. CDR3 length equals 13 residues. V lost 7 bases and J lost 3, with 12 bases in between. Written as DNA, the CDR3 is TGTGCCAGCACTTTAAACAGGGAAGAGACCCAGTACTTC. Translation gives CASTLNREETQYF.

V is TRBV7-8 and J is TRBJ1-1; 9 bases agree with TRBD1. The germline gives CDR1 SGHVS, CDR2 FQNEAQ. The CDR3 covers 15 residues. Trimming at V came to 6 bases and at J to 2 bases, leaving 7 bases not matched to a gene. CDR3 amino acids: CASSLDTGGNTEAFF. CDR3 sequence (DNA): TGTGCCAGCAGTCTCGATACAGGGGGCAACACTGAAGCTTTCTTT.

V gene TRBV6-4 combines with J gene TRBJ1-1; D is unresolved. This CDR3 has 13 amino acids. Deletions cut 4 bases from V and 1 base from J, with 7 bases between. Germline values: CDR1 MRHNA, CDR2 SNTAGT. This CDR3 is CASSVTPNTEAFF. The CDR3 DNA reads TGTGCCAGCAGTGTTACCCCGAACACTGAAGCTTTCTTT.

The chain uses TRBV7-9 and TRBJ2-5; TRBD1 matches 7 bases. There are 15 residues in the CDR3. The J segment lost 1 base and the V segment lost 1 base, leaving 3 bases of the junction unmatched. Germline V gene sequence: CDR1 SEHNR, CDR2 FQNEAQ (reference sequence). In nucleotides, the CDR3 is TGTGCCAGCAGCTTAGAGAGGGGGCCCCAAGAGACCCAGTACTTC. It encodes CASSLERGPQETQYF.

CDR3 in amino acids: CASSPQRLGSTEAFF. DNA for the CDR3: TGTGCCAGTAGCCCCCAAAGGTTAGGGAGTACTGAAGCTTTCTTT. This chain connects TRBV19 to TRBJ1-1; unclear D gene. Trimming removed 6 bases from V and 5 bases from J, with 19 bases in between. Germline V gives CDR1 LNHDA, CDR2 SQIVND (reference sequence). This CDR3 is 15 amino acids long. Combining the CDR3 with reference TRBV19 and TRBJ1-1 gives the whole variable domain DGGITQSPKYLFRKEGQNVTLSCEQNLNHDAMYWYRQDPGQGLRLIYYSQIVNDFQKGDIAEGYSVSREKKESFPLTVTSAQKNPTAFYLCASSPQRLGSTEAFFGQGTRLTVV.

This clone was seen only once. The CDR3 loop reads CASSVRLRGALDTQYF. The CDR3 DNA is TGTGCCAGCAGCGTTAGACTCCGAGGAGCACTAGATACGCAGTATTTT. V gene TRBV9 combines with J gene TRBJ2-3; D call uncertain. Germline values: CDR1 SGDLS, CDR2 YYNGEE. The CDR3 spans 16 residues. V gave up 2 bases and J gave up 5 bases, with 18 bases separating them.